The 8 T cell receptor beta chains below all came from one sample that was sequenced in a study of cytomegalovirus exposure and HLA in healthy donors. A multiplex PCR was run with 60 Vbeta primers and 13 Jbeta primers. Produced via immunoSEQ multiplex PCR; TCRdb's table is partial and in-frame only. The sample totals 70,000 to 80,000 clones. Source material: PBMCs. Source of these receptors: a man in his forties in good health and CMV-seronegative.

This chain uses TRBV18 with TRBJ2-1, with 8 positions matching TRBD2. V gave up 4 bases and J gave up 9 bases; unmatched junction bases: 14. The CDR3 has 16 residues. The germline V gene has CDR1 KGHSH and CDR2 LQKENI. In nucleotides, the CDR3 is TGTGCCAGCTCACTGACCCCGGGGGGGCCGGCCACTGAGCAGTTCTTC. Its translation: CASSLTPGGPATEQFF.

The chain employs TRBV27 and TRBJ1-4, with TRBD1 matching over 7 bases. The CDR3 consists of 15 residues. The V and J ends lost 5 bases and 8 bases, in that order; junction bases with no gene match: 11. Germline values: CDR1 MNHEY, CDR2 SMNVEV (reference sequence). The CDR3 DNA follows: TGTGCCAGCAGTAACCAACAGGGGATGCGCGAAAAACTGTTTTTT. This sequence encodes CASSNQQGMREKLFF.

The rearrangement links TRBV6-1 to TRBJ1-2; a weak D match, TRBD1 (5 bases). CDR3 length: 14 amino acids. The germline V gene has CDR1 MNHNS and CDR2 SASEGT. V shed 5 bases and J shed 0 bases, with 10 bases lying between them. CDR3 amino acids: CASSPRTTNYGYTF. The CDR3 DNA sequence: TGTGCCAGCAGTCCTAGGACAACTAACTATGGCTACACCTTC.

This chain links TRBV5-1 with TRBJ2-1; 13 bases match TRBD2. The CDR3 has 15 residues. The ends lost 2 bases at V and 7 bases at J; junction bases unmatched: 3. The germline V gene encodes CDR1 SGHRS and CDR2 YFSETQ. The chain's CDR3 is CASSFRTSGGNEQFF. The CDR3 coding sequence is TGCGCCAGCAGCTTCAGGACTAGCGGGGGTAATGAGCAGTTCTTC. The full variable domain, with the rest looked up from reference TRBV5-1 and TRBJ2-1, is KAGVTQTPRYLIKTRGQQVTLSCSPISGHRSVSWYQQTPGQGLQFLFEYFSETQRNKGNFPGRFSGRQFSNSRSEMNVSTLELGDSALYLCASSFRTSGGNEQFFGPGTRLTVL.

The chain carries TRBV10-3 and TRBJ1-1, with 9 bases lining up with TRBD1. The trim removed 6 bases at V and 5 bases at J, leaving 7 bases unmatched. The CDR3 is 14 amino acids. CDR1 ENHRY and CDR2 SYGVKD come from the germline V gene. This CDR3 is CAIRGGQGYTEAFF. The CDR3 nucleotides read TGTGCCATCAGGGGCGGACAGGGGTATACTGAAGCTTTCTTT.

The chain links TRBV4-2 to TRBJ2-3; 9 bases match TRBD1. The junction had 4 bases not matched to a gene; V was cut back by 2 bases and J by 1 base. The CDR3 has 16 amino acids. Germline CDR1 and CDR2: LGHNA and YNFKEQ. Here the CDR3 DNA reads TGTGCCAGCAGCCAACTGGGACAGGGAGGCACAGATACGCAGTATTTT. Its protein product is CASSQLGQGGTDTQYF.

This CDR3 reads CASSQDRDSYNEQFF. The CDR3 region has the DNA TGTGCCAGCAGCCAAGACCGGGACAGCTACAATGAGCAGTTCTTC. This chain joins TRBV4-2 and TRBJ2-1, with 7 bases matching TRBD1. From germline, CDR1 is LGHNA and CDR2 YNFKEQ. This CDR3 comprises 15 residues. V was pared by 0 bases and J by 3 bases, with 2 bases of the junction left unmatched.

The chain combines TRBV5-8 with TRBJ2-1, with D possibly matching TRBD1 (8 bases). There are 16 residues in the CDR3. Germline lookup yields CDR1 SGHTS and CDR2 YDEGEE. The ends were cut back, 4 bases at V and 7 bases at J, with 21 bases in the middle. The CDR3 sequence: CASSPGQGWGGNEQFF. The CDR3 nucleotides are TGTGCCAGCAGCCCAGGACAGGGCTGGGGAGGGAATGAGCAGTTCTTC.